A selection of T cell receptor beta chains follows, all from one sample in a study of vaccination and CD4 T cells after COVID-19. The antigens of these receptors remain unknown. TCRdb used MiXCR to reprocess the PCR reads, holding one entry per CDR3 protein. The sample includes 11,000 to 15,000 distinct CDR3 sequences, roughly 58% seen only once; the top ten take 7.5% to 9.5%. The specimen comprised CD4+ T cells from blood, cultured in vitro, sampled before SARS-CoV-2 vaccination. The receptors shown here come from a human donor who had recovered from COVID-19. CDR3s include the opening cysteine and the closing phenylalanine or tryptophan. The order of the fields is clone size, V gene, J gene, D gene, CDR3 protein, CDR3 DNA. D genes are given only for firm matches. Clone size is shown for a subset of rows, as once, few, many or a class of expanded clone.

>-|TRBV6-2/TRBV6-3|TRBJ1-2|-
CASTRLEGYGYTF
TGTGCCAGCACGCGACTCGAGGGCTATGGCTACACCTTC
>-|TRBV6-1|TRBJ2-7|-
CASSDLQWNEQYF
TGTGCCAGCAGTGACCTACAGTGGAACGAGCAGTACTTC
>-|TRBV20-1|TRBJ2-3|-
CSRAKSTGNVGTDTQYF
TGCAGCCGGGCGAAGAGCACAGGGAATGTAGGGACAGATACGCAGTATTTT
>-|TRBV2|TRBJ1-1|TRBD1
CASREGQGRGNTEAFF
TGTGCCAGCAGAGAGGGACAGGGAAGAGGGAACACTGAAGCTTTCTTT
>-|TRBV6-1|TRBJ2-3|-
CASIRQVGDTQYF
TGTGCCAGCATTAGACAGGTTGGAGATACGCAGTATTTT
>-|TRBV20-1|TRBJ2-5|TRBD1
CSAKPMQGAGETQYF
TGCAGTGCTAAGCCGATGCAGGGGGCGGGAGAGACCCAGTACTTC
>-|TRBV28|TRBJ1-5|-
CASSPMIGINQPQHF
TGTGCCAGCAGCCCAATGATAGGGATCAATCAGCCCCAGCATTTT
>-|TRBV19|TRBJ2-3|-
CASSIAGHTDTQYF
TGTGCCAGTAGTATCGCCGGGCACACAGATACGCAGTATTTT
>-|TRBV6-2/TRBV6-3|TRBJ1-2|TRBD1
CASRGGQGNYGYTF
TGTGCCAGCAGGGGAGGACAGGGTAACTATGGCTACACCTTC
>once|TRBV20-1|TRBJ1-2|-
CSAPEGGRGYTF
TGCAGTGCGCCCGAGGGTGGACGTGGCTACACCTTC
>-|TRBV11-3|TRBJ1-6|-
CASTWGGSYNSPLHF
TGTGCCAGCACTTGGGGTGGATCCTATAATTCACCCCTCCACTTT
>-|TRBV7-2|TRBJ2-5|TRBD2
CASSLVVSGGAFGRTQYF
TGTGCCAGCAGCTTAGTCGTTAGCGGGGGGGCATTTGGGAGGACCCAGTACTTC
>-|TRBV30|TRBJ1-5|TRBD1
CAWTQGGAGGFNQPQHF
TGTGCCTGGACCCAGGGGGGGGCAGGGGGTTTCAATCAGCCCCAGCATTTT
>-|TRBV6-1|TRBJ1-5|TRBD1
CASRPGTGDSNQPQHF
TGTGCCAGCAGGCCAGGGACAGGGGATAGCAATCAGCCCCAGCATTTT
>-|TRBV7-9|TRBJ2-6|-
CASRQLNFSGANVLTF
TGTGCCAGCAGACAGCTTAATTTCTCTGGGGCCAACGTCCTGACTTTC
>once|TRBV6-1|TRBJ1-4|TRBD1
CASSQTQGAGEKLFF
TGTGCCAGCAGTCAAACACAGGGGGCGGGTGAAAAACTGTTTTTT
>-|TRBV10-3|TRBJ1-4|-
CAISPRGREKLFF
TGTGCCATCAGCCCCCGAGGGCGGGAAAAACTGTTTTTT
>once|TRBV11-2|TRBJ2-2|-
CASSLDKYTGELFF
TGTGCCAGCAGCTTAGATAAGTACACCGGGGAGCTGTTTTTT
>-|TRBV7-2|TRBJ1-5|-
CASSLVGELQPQHF
TGTGCCAGCAGCTTAGTGGGAGAATTACAGCCCCAGCATTTT
>-|TRBV7-9|TRBJ2-6|-
CASSLWGRVSGANVLTF
TGTGCCAGCAGCTTATGGGGCAGGGTCTCTGGGGCCAACGTCCTGACTTTC
>few|TRBV27|TRBJ1-3|-
CASSSPGSGNTIYF
TGTGCCAGCAGTTCCCCCGGGTCTGGAAACACCATATATTTT
>-|TRBV15|TRBJ2-5|-
CATSRGGNQETQYF
TGTGCCACCAGCAGAGGTGGGAATCAAGAGACCCAGTACTTC
>-|TRBV6-1|TRBJ1-2|-
CASSAMAGTSFYGYTF
TGTGCCAGCAGTGCCATGGCCGGGACCAGTTTCTATGGCTACACCTTC
>-|TRBV11-2|TRBJ1-5|-
CASSYDGQSNQPQHF
TGTGCCAGCAGCTATGACGGACAGTCTAATCAGCCCCAGCATTTT
>-|TRBV4-2|TRBJ1-1|-
CASSQVIGGVNTEAFF
TGTGCCAGCAGCCAAGTAATAGGGGGGGTGAACACTGAAGCTTTCTTT
>few|TRBV10-3|TRBJ2-3|TRBD2
CAIRTSGGETDTQYF
TGTGCCATCCGGACTAGCGGGGGAGAAACAGATACGCAGTATTTT
>-|TRBV27|TRBJ1-2|-
CASSSAGRGYGYTF
TGTGCCAGCAGTAGCGCAGGGCGGGGGTATGGCTACACCTTC
>medium-sized|TRBV20-1|TRBJ2-7|-
CSALNRDKSYEQYF
TGCAGTGCTCTCAACAGGGATAAATCCTACGAGCAGTACTTC
>-|TRBV28|TRBJ1-5|-
CASKTLGGSGNQPQHF
TGTGCCAGCAAGACTTTGGGGGGCTCGGGCAATCAGCCCCAGCATTTT